These T cell receptor beta chains were read from a single sample in a study of T cell responses to AZD1222 COVID-19 vaccine. Profiled with immunoSEQ multiplex PCR; TCRdb holds only in-frame clones, not every one. The repertoire includes 100,000 to 150,000 clones, roughly 89% of them detected once, and almost 5.5% sits in the top ten. Source: peripheral blood, taken on day 0 of AZD1222 vaccination. Every receptor here comes from an adult in good health. Each CDR3 is given with its conserved first and last residue. A D gene is named only where the DNA matches it firmly. Some rows have no size entry. The others give once, few or many, or a class for an expanded clone.

clone size	D gene	V gene	J gene	CDR3 DNA	CDR3 protein
NA	NA	TRBV7-3	TRBJ1-1	TGTGCCAGCAGCCCCTTTGGGAACACTGAAGCTTTCTTT	CASSPFGNTEAFF
NA	NA	TRBV18	TRBJ1-2	TGTGCCAGCTCAAGTTCCAGGGGAGTTACTAACTATGGCTACACCTTC	CASSSSRGVTNYGYTF
NA	NA	TRBV2	TRBJ2-6	TGTGCCAGCATCCGGGCGTCTGGGGCCAACGTCCTGACTTTC	CASIRASGANVLTF
NA	NA	TRBV11-1	TRBJ2-3	TGTGCCAGCAGCTTAGACAGGGAGGATACGCAGTATTTT	CASSLDREDTQYF
NA	NA	TRBV6-1	TRBJ1-4	TGTGCCAGCAGTGAAGCTTGGTTGGAGAAACTGTTTTTT	CASSEAWLEKLFF
once	NA	TRBV18	TRBJ2-5	TGTGCCAGCTCACCACTTCAAGAGACCCAGTACTTC	CASSPLQETQYF
NA	NA	TRBV5-1	TRBJ2-1	TGCGCCAGCTGCCTAGGACGGACCCGCTCGGAGGATGAGCAGTTCTTC	CASCLGRTRSEDEQFF
NA	NA	TRBV3-1/TRBV3-2	TRBJ1-2	TGTGCCAGCAGCCAACAGGCTAACTATGGCTACACCTTC	CASSQQANYGYTF
NA	NA	TRBV30	TRBJ2-5	TGTGCCTGGAGCAAACAGGAGACCCAGTACTTC	CAWSKQETQYF
NA	NA	TRBV7-8	TRBJ2-2	TGTGCCAGCAGCTCCAGGCCCCTAACCGGGGAGCTGTTTTTT	CASSSRPLTGELFF
NA	NA	TRBV11-1	TRBJ1-4	TGTGCCAGCAGCTTAGGAGAAAAACTGTTTTTT	CASSLGEKLFF
few	TRBD1	TRBV7-9	TRBJ1-5	TGTGCCAGCAGCCAGGGGGGACAGCCCCAGCATTTT	CASSQGGQPQHF
NA	NA	TRBV11-2	TRBJ2-3	TGTGCCACGAACCGGGGGCAGGGCCTCACAGATACGCAGTATTTT	CATNRGQGLTDTQYF
NA	TRBD2	TRBV6-5	TRBJ2-3	TGTGCCAGCAGCCCGACTAGCGGGAGGGGAGATACGCAGTATTTT	CASSPTSGRGDTQYF
NA	NA	TRBV6-6	TRBJ2-1	TGTGCCAGCAGCCCTCCCGTCAGGGGCGCCTACAATGAGCAGTTCTTC	CASSPPVRGAYNEQFF
NA	NA	TRBV11-2	TRBJ1-6	TGTGCCAGCAGCTCCTACAGGGATGGTTCACCCCTCCACTTT	CASSSYRDGSPLHF
NA	TRBD1	TRBV6-2/TRBV6-3	TRBJ2-6	TGTGCCAGCAGTTACGGACAGGGGTTGGGCTCTGGGGCCAACGTCCTGACTTTC	CASSYGQGLGSGANVLTF
NA	NA	TRBV6-1	TRBJ1-2	TGTGCCAGCAGTGAGCAATGGGGCGCTTATGGCTACACCTTC	CASSEQWGAYGYTF
NA	NA	TRBV6-8	TRBJ1-5	TGTGCCAGCAAGTCCGTTGAGAGCAATCAGCCCCAGCATTTT	CASKSVESNQPQHF
NA	NA	TRBV7-9	TRBJ1-1	TGTGCCAGCAGCTTACTCAGTGAAGCTTTCTTT	CASSLLSEAFF
NA	NA	TRBV27	TRBJ2-1	TGTGCCAGCAGTTTAGGGGGCTGGTGCAATGAGCAGTTCTTC	CASSLGGWCNEQFF
many	NA	TRBV5-1	TRBJ2-1	TGCGCCAGCAGCGAAGCCGATGAGCAGTTCTTC	CASSEADEQFF